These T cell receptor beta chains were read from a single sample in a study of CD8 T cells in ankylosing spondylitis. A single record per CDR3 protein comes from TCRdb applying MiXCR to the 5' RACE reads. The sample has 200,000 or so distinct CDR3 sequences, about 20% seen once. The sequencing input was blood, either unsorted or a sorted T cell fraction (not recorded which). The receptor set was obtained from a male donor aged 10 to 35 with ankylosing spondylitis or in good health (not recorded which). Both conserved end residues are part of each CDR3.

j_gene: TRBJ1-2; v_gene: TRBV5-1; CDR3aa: CASSLVYYGRTGDYGYTF
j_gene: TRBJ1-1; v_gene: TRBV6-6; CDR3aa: CASSWGNTEAFF
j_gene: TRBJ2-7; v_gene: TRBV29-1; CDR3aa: CSVEVVGFEQYF
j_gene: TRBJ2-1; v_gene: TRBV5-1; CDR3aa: CATTPGGEGEQFF
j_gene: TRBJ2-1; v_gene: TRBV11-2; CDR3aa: CASSKGSVYNEQFF
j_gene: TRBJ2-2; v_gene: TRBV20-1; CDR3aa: CSARGTGGNTGELFF
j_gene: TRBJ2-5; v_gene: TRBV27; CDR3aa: CASSLYRGAETQYF
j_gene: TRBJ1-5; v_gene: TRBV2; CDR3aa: CASSVGGGGSNQPQHF
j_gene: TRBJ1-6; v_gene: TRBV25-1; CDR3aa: CASSGYGYNSPLHF
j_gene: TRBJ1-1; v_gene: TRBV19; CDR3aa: CASSIQGLISTEAFF
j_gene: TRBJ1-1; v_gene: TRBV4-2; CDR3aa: CASSQNRDRTIGVFF
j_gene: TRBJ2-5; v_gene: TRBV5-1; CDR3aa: CASSSDSGETQYF
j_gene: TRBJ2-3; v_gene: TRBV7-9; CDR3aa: CASSLQYF
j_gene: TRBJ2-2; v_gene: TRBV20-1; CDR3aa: CSARADTNTGELFF
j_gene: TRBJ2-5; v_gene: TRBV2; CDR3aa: CASSEILLAGLQGQETQYF
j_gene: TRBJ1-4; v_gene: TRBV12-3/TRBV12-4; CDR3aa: CASSFEGTGNEKLFF
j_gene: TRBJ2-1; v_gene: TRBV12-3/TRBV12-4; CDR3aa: CASSSSGSNSWQFF
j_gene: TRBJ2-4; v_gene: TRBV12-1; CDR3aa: CASSCPSGRMENIQYF
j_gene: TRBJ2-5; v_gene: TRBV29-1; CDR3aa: CSVKLRPEFQETQYF
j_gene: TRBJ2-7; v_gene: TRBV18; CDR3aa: CASSRDSYEQYF
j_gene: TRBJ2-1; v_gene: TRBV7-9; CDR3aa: CASSSRLADNEQFF
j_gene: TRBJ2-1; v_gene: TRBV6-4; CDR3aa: CASSDPHLGDGYNEQFF
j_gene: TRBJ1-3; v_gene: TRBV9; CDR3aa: CASSAGLTSGNTIYF
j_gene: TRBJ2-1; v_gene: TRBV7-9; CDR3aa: CASSLNPSGKTLNEQFF
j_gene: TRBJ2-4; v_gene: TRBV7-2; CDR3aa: CASGRPGLPSENIQYF
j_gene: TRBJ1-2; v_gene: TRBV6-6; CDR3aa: CASSYLGQDYGYTF
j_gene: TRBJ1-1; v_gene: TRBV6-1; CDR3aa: CASSEDGFMNTEAFF
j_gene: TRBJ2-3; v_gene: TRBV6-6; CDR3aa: CASSYLSGTDTQYF
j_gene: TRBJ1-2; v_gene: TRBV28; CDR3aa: CASRVNDSYGYTF
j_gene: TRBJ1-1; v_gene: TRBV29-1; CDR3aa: CSVEDRQGNTEAFF
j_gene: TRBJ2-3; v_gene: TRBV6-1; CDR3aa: CASGSPAGDVTDTQYF
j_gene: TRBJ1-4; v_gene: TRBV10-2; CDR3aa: CASSVGQQIDEKLFF
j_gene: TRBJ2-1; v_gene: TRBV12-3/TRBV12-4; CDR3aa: CANAGGLLGNEQFF
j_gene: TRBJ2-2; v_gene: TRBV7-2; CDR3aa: CASSLVGGSTGELFF
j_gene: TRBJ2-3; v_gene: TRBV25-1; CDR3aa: CASSGRTGVSTDTQYF
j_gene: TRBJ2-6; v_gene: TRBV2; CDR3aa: CASESPSGSGGANVLTF
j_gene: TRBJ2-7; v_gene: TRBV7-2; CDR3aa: CASSLSPSATYEQYF
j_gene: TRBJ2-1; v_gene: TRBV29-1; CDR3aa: CSAHALSYNEQFF
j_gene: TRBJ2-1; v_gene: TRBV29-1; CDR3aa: CSVGSGTGYNEQFF
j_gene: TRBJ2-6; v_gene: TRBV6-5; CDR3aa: CASHRGSGANVLTF
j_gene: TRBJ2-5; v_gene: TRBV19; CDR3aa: CASSISGETQYF
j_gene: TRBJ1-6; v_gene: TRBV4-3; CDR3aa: CASSQDPDSPLHF
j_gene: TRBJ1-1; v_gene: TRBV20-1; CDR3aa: CSATTVNTEAFF
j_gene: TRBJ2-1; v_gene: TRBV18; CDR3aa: CASSPPAGSYEQFF
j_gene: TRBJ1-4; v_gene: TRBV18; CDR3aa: CASSLQGATNEKLFF
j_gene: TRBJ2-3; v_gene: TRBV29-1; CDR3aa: CSVDRTGGDTQYF
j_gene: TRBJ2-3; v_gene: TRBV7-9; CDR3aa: CASSPTYRASTDTQYF
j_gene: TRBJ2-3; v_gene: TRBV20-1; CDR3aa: CSGLAGPTFTDTQYF
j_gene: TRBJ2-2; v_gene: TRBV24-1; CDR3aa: CATSDRQRTTGELFF
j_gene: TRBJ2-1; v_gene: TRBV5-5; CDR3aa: CASSPIAGVSGEQFF
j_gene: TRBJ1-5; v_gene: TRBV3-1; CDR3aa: CASSQGEQPQHF
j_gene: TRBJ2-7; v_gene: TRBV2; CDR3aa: CASSDGSGRGTYEQYF
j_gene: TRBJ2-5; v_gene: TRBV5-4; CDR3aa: CASSLLPGSEETQYF
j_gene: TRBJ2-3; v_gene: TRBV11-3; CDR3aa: CASSTRGGTGGNADTQYF
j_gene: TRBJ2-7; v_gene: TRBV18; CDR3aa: CASSPGQGKMYEQYF
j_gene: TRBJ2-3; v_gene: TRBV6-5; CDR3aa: CASSRIDLSTDTQYF
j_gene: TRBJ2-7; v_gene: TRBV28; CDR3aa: CASRVSGRDEQYF
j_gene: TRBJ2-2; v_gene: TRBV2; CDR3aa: CASSEAAGYTGELFF
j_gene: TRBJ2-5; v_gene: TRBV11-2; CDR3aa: CASSLGAFGETQYF
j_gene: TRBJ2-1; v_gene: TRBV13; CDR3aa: CASSSRVREQFF